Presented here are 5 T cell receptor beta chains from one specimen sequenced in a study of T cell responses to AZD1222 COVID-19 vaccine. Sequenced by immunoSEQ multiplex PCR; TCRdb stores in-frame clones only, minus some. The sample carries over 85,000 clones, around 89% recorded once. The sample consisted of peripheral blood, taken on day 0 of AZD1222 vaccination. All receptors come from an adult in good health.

CDR3 sequence: CATSRPTGTSFPREQFF. The CDR3 coding sequence is TGTGCCACCAGCAGACCAACCGGAACTAGCTTCCCCCGTGAGCAGTTCTTC. This chain uses TRBV15 with TRBJ2-1, with a tentative D call TRBD2 (6 bases). Germline V gene data show CDR1 as LNHNV and CDR2 as YYDKDF (reference sequence). The CDR3 consists of 17 residues. V was trimmed by 2 bases and J by 9 bases, leaving 23 bases between them.

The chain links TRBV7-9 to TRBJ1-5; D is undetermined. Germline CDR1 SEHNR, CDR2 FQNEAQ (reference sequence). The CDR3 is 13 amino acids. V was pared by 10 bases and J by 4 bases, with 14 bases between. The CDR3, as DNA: TGTGCCACAGCGAGAACAGCTAATCAGCCCCAGCATTTT. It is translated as CATARTANQPQHF.

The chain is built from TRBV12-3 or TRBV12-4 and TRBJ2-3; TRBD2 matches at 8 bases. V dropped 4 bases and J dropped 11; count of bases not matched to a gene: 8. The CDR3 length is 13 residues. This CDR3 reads CASSSSGGGVQYF. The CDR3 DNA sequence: TGTGCCAGCAGTTCCTCGGGGGGGGGTGTGCAGTATTTT.

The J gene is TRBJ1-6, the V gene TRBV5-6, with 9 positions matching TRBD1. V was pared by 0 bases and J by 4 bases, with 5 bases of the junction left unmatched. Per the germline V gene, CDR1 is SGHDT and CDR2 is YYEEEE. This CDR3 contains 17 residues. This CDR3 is CASSLGDRGFYNSPLHF. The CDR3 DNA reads TGTGCCAGCAGCTTGGGCGACAGGGGGTTTTATAATTCACCCCTCCACTTT.

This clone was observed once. In DNA form, the CDR3 reads TGTGCCTGGAGTGTTCCAGGGGCCCACTATGGCTACACCTTC. Encoded protein: CAWSVPGAHYGYTF. The J gene is TRBJ1-2, the V gene TRBV30; a weak D match, TRBD1 (6 bases). Per germline, CDR1 GTSNPN and CDR2 SVGIG (reference sequence). The CDR3 totals 14 residues. With 0 bases removed from V and 3 bases from J, the gap between germline ends came to 11 bases.